The present T cell receptor (beta chain) was sequenced within a study of blood T cell repertoires in COVID-19. The wider study: Samples representing acute and convalescent COVID-19 were sourced from the United States, Italy and Spain.

Methods used by the authors: Nucleated cell counts were estimated from reference gene primer amplification. Method: immunoSEQ multiplex PCR; TCRdb's copy keeps in-frame clones and lacks some. V and J calls and clone size follow that table, whereas D and trimming were derived from the DNA. This table has a few hundred thousand clones, 85% appearing once. The V segment lost 3 bases and the J segment 1 base; nucleotides outside the gene matches: 6. The germline V gene encodes CDR1 SEHNR and CDR2 FQNEAQ (reference sequence). The CDR3 is 16 amino acids. V is TRBV7-9 and J is TRBJ2-5, with 9 bases matching TRBD2. The sequenced sample was peripheral blood. The TCR originated in a woman aged 18-30 years with acute or convalescent COVID-19. CDR3 in amino acids: CASSFGLAGVQETQYF. The DNA for the CDR3 is TGTGCCAGCAGCTTTGGGTTAGCGGGAGTCCAAGAGACCCAGTACTTC.